This T cell receptor beta chain was sequenced for a study of blood T cells in healthy people across ages (dated by TCRdb to the mid-2010s). Study-level background: In model experiments, template switching captured about one uniquely barcoded TCR beta cDNA molecule for every two T cells. Four age groups were formed from the donors: young (average roughly 16 years), middle-aged (more than 35), aged (around 62) and long-lived (more than 75). The study analyzed two additional independent replicas of 1 million unique cDNA reads from the same blood draw for two donors, one aged 18 to 29 and one aged 80 or older. The study measured age-related changes in TCR beta repertoire diversity using deep sequencing normalized with unique cDNA molecular identifiers. Donors of different ages were randomly distributed across sequencing lanes to avoid experimental bias.

The research as a whole found: Observed TCR beta diversity correlated strongly with the percentage of naive T cells measured by flow cytometry. Since profiling was done on bulk unsorted PBMCs, naive and antigen-experienced compartments could not be conclusively compared. Donor CMV infection status was unknown, potentially confounding age-related changes in expanded clonotypes. Compared with the aged group, more naive CD4+ T cells, fewer expanded clones and increased TCR diversity were shown by the long-lived group, suggesting age selection. Estimates of total diversity from one million sequenced T cells were regarded as lower bounds and underestimates. Observed TCR beta diversity per million T cells fell roughly linearly with age, and a significant reduction was already apparent by age around 40.

Donors were roughly 40 systemically healthy Caucasian individuals from Russia aged roughly 6 to 90 years. Each donor gave about 9.2 milliliters of peripheral blood, drawn into EDTA-treated Vacutainer tubes. Ficoll-Paque density-gradient centrifugation was used to isolate PBMCs, with at least 6.5 million per sample. Trizol reagent was used to extract total RNA from the PBMCs, yielding at least 5.5 micrograms per sample. For every donor, an aliquot of PBMCs went through flow cytometry to measure the percentages of naive CD45RAhigh/CD27high T cells. Library preparation was by 5' RACE. For sequencing, an Illumina HiSeq 2500 was employed. The second PCR ran for about 6 to 11 cycles and used a J-beta primer mix along with a sample-barcoded 5' primer. Each TCR beta cDNA molecule received a unique molecular identifier from a template-switch 5' adaptor carrying 12 random nucleotides. Each sample yielded at least 3 million CDR3-containing paired-end reads. First-strand cDNA was synthesized from all RNA with the Mint cDNA synthesis kit, primed by a TRBC-specific oligonucleotide. Following uracil-DNA glycosylase treatment, a first 18-cycle PCR with universal primers M1SS and BC2_uni_R was performed on all cDNA. The authors' analysis ran thus. For normalization, 1 million high-quality reads were randomly selected from each sample, with every read carrying a distinct molecular identifier. Reads sharing molecular identifiers were discarded rather than binned into consensus sequences. MiTCR, with a Q25 quality threshold and the strictest error-elimination algorithm, was used for CDR3 identification, clonotype clustering and error correction. A nonparametric unseen species model with Euler transformation was used to estimate a lower bound on total TCR beta diversity. The public reads were reprocessed in TCRdb via fastp at Q25 and MiXCR, keeping in-frame beta chains. Each CDR3 protein gets just one entry, which takes the most common genes and DNA from the rows behind it. The V and J calls and clone size are TCRdb's, not the authors'. Recorded for this sample are about 1.4 million distinct CDR3 sequences; approximately 59% of them occurred a single time. The ten largest clones take up under 8.5% of the sample.

To note about this clonotype: What this receptor recognizes is not known. No much larger clone exists at a distance of one base, and base qualities are not known.

Deletion took 4 bases off V and 6 bases off J, with a span of 14 bases between the germline ends. There are 14 amino acids in the CDR3, from cysteine to phenylalanine inclusive. Kept here is only the CDR3 DNA, which spans 42 bases and is read in frame from base 1. The CDR1 and CDR2 encoded by the germline V gene are SGHDT and YYEEEE. This clonotype was obtained from a man aged 18-30 years in good health. The rearranged segments are TRBV5-6 and TRBJ2-1, and TRBD2 may be the D gene, going by 5 matching bases. Sequenced sample: blood. Here is the DNA: TGTGCCAGCAGCCTATATGACTACGGCAATGAGCAGTTCTTC. It specifies CASSLYDYGNEQFF.